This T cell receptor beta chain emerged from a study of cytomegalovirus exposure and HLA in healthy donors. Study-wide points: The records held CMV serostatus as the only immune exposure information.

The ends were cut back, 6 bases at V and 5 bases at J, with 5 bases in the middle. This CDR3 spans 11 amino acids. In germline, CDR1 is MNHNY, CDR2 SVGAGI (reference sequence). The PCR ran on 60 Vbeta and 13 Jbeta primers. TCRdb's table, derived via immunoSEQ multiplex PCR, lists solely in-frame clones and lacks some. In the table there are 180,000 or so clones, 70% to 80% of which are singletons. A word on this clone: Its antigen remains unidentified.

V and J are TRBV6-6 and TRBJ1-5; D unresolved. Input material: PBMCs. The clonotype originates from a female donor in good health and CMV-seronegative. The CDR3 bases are TGTGCCAGCAGGTCAGATCAGCCCCAGCATTTT. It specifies CASRSDQPQHF.